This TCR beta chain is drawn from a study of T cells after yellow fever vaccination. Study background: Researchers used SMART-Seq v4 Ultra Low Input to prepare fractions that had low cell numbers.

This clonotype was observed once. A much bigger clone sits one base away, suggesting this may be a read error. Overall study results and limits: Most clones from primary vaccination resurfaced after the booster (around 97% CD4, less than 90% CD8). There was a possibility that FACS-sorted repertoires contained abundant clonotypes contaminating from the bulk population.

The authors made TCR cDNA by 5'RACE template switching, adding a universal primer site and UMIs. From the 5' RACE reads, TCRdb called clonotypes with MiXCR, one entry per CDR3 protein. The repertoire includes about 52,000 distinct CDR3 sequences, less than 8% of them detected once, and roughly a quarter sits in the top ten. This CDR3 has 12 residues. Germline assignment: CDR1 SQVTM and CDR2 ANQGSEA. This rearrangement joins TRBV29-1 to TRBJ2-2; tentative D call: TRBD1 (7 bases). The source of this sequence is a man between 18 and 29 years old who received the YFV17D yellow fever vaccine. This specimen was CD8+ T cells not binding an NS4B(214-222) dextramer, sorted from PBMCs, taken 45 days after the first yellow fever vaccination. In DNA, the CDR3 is TGCAGCGCTACAGGGGAGGCCGGGGCGCTGTTTTTT. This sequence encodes CSATGEAGALFF.